This is a list of T cell receptor beta chains from one sample in a study of identical twins. TCRdb re-analysed the 5' RACE reads in MiXCR, keeping a single row per CDR3 protein. The table includes roughly 1,500,000 distinct CDR3 sequences, roughly a third detected once. Sequencing was performed on cord blood. The receptors were sampled from a newborn girl in good health. CDR3s include the opening cysteine and the closing phenylalanine or tryptophan. The order of the fields is clone size, V gene, J gene, D gene, CDR3 DNA, CDR3 protein. A D gene is named only where the DNA matches it firmly. Clone size is not always given. Where it is, it says once, few, many or a class for expanded clones.

clone_size: -
v_call: TRBV20-1
j_call: TRBJ1-5
d_call: -
cdr3_nt: TGCAGTGCCGATCAAATTCGCGGGGGGGCCAATCAGCCCCAGCATTTT
cdr3_aa: CSADQIRGGANQPQHF

clone_size: few
v_call: TRBV20-1
j_call: TRBJ2-5
d_call: -
cdr3_nt: TGCAGCTCATTCAGAGAGACCCAGTACTTC
cdr3_aa: CSSFRETQYF

clone_size: -
v_call: TRBV28
j_call: TRBJ2-1
d_call: -
cdr3_nt: TGTGCCACCTGGACTCCCAATGAGCAGTTCTTC
cdr3_aa: CATWTPNEQFF

clone_size: many
v_call: TRBV12-3/TRBV12-4
j_call: TRBJ2-2
d_call: TRBD2
cdr3_nt: TGTGCCAGCAGTTTACTAGCGGGAGCCGGGGAGCTGTTTTTT
cdr3_aa: CASSLLAGAGELFF

clone_size: -
v_call: TRBV7-2
j_call: TRBJ2-5
d_call: TRBD2
cdr3_nt: TGTGCCAGCAGCTTAGCAGGACTCTACATAGCGGGCCCTAAAGAGACCCAGTACTTC
cdr3_aa: CASSLAGLYIAGPKETQYF

clone_size: many
v_call: TRBV4-2
j_call: TRBJ2-4
d_call: -
cdr3_nt: TGTGCCAGCAGCCAGTGGGGGGCATCAAGCAAAAACATTCAGTACTTC
cdr3_aa: CASSQWGASSKNIQYF

clone_size: -
v_call: TRBV5-6
j_call: TRBJ1-2
d_call: -
cdr3_nt: TGTGCCAGCAGCTTCCCCACGACGGACTATGGCTACACCTTC
cdr3_aa: CASSFPTTDYGYTF

clone_size: few
v_call: TRBV4-1
j_call: TRBJ2-7
d_call: -
cdr3_nt: TGCGCCAGCAGCCAAGAGTCAGGGAGTTGGTACGAGCAGTACTTC
cdr3_aa: CASSQESGSWYEQYF

clone_size: -
v_call: TRBV20-1
j_call: TRBJ1-5
d_call: TRBD1
cdr3_nt: TGCAGTGCTTCTCGACAGGGGGGGAGCAGTCAGCCCCAGCATTTT
cdr3_aa: CSASRQGGSSQPQHF

clone_size: -
v_call: TRBV24-1
j_call: TRBJ2-6
d_call: -
cdr3_nt: TGTGCCACCAGTGACTCGGACAGACTCCTCTCTGGGGCCAACGTCCTGACTTTC
cdr3_aa: CATSDSDRLLSGANVLTF

clone_size: -
v_call: TRBV3-1
j_call: TRBJ2-7
d_call: -
cdr3_nt: TGTGCCAGCAGCCAAGATGTGAGCAGGCAGTACTTC
cdr3_aa: CASSQDVSRQYF

clone_size: -
v_call: TRBV4-1
j_call: TRBJ2-3
d_call: -
cdr3_nt: TGCGCCAGCAGCCAAGATCCCCCTTCTAGCGTTGTCGATACGCAGTATTTT
cdr3_aa: CASSQDPPSSVVDTQYF

clone_size: few
v_call: TRBV28
j_call: TRBJ2-1
d_call: -
cdr3_nt: TGTGCCAGCAGGACCCCCGGGAATGAGCAGTTCTTC
cdr3_aa: CASRTPGNEQFF

clone_size: -
v_call: TRBV7-2
j_call: TRBJ1-5
d_call: -
cdr3_nt: TGTGCCAGCAGCTCCAGATATAGCAATCAGCCCCAGCATTTT
cdr3_aa: CASSSRYSNQPQHF

clone_size: few
v_call: TRBV2
j_call: TRBJ2-1
d_call: TRBD2
cdr3_nt: TGTGCCAGCAGTGAATGGGCGGGAGGGCTCGATGAGCAGTTCTTC
cdr3_aa: CASSEWAGGLDEQFF

clone_size: -
v_call: TRBV20-1
j_call: TRBJ2-7
d_call: -
cdr3_nt: TGCAGTGTGGTCGGAACATCGGTTTTTTCTGGTACCGAGCAGTACTTC
cdr3_aa: CSVVGTSVFSGTEQYF

clone_size: few
v_call: TRBV5-4
j_call: TRBJ1-4
d_call: -
cdr3_nt: TGTGCCAGCAGCCCAAACGGACGGAATGAAAAACTGTTTTTT
cdr3_aa: CASSPNGRNEKLFF

clone_size: -
v_call: TRBV2
j_call: TRBJ2-3
d_call: -
cdr3_nt: TGTGCCAGCAGCCGACGTAGCGCCCGGGCAGATACGCAGTATTTT
cdr3_aa: CASSRRSARADTQYF

clone_size: -
v_call: TRBV21-1
j_call: TRBJ2-3
d_call: -
cdr3_nt: TGTGCCAGCAGCAAACCGGGACAAAACACAGATACGCAGTATTTT
cdr3_aa: CASSKPGQNTDTQYF

clone_size: -
v_call: TRBV20-1
j_call: TRBJ2-1
d_call: TRBD2
cdr3_nt: TGCAGTGCCCCCAAGCGGGGCCGCTCCTACAATGAGCAGTTCTTC
cdr3_aa: CSAPKRGRSYNEQFF